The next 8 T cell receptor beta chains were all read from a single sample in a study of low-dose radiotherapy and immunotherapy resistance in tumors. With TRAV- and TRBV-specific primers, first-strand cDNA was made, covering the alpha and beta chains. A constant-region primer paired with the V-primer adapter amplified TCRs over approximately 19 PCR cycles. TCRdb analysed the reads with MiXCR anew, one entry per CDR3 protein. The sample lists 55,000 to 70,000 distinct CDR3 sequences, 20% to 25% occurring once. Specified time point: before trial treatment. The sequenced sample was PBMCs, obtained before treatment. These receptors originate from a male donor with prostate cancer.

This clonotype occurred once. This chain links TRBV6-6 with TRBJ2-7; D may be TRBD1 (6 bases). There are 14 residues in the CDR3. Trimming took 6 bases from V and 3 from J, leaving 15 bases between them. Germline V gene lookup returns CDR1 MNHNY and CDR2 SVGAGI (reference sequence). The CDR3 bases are TGTGCCAGCAGGAGGGACACCGTGAACTACGAGCAGTACTTC. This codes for CASRRDTVNYEQYF.

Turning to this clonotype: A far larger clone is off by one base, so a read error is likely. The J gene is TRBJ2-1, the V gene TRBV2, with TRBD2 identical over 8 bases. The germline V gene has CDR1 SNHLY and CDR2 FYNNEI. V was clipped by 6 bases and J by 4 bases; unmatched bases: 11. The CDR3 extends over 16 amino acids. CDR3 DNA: TGTGCCAGCAGGATAAGCGGGAGTGGTCGTTACAATGAGCAGTTCTTC. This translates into CASRISGSGRYNEQFF.

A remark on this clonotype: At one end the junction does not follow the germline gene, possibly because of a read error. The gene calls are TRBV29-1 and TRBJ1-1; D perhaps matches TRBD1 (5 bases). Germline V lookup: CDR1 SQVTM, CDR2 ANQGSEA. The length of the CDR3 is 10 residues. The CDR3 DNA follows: TGCAGCGTGGGGGAAACTGAAGCTTGCTTT. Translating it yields CSVGETEACF. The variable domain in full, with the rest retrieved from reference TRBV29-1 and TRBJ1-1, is SAVISQKPSRDICQRGTSLTIQCQVDSQVTMMFWYRQQPGQSLTLIATANQGSEATYESGFVIDKFPISRPNLTFSTLTVSNMSPEDSSIYLCSVGETEACFGQGTRLTVV.

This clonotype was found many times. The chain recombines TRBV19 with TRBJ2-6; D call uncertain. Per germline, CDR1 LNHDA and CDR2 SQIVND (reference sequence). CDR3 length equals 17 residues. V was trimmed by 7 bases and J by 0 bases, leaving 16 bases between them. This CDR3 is CASMKGLSPSGANVLTF. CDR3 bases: TGTGCCAGTATGAAGGGCCTTTCCCCCTCTGGGGCCAACGTCCTGACTTTC.

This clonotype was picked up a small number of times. CDR3 in amino acids: CASSPPGTSGLYNEQFF. The CDR3 DNA reads as TGTGCCAGTAGTCCACCAGGGACTAGCGGGTTATACAATGAGCAGTTCTTC. V gene TRBV19 combines with J gene TRBJ2-1, with 12 nucleotides matching TRBD2. Trimming cost V 5 bases and J 4 bases; bases outside gene matches: 9. Germline CDR1 LNHDA, CDR2 SQIVND (reference sequence). The CDR3 consists of 17 residues. Complete variable domain (other parts from reference TRBV19 and TRBJ2-1): DGGITQSPKYLFRKEGQNVTLSCEQNLNHDAMYWYRQDPGQGLRLIYYSQIVNDFQKGDIAEGYSVSREKKESFPLTVTSAQKNPTAFYLCASSPPGTSGLYNEQFFGPGTRLTVL.

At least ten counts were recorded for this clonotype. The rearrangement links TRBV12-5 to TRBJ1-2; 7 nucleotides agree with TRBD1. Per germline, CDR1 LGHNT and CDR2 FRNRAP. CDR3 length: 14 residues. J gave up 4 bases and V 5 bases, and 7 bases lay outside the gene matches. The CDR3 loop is CASGPGQAIYGYTF. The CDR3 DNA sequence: TGTGCTAGTGGTCCCGGACAGGCCATCTATGGCTACACCTTC.

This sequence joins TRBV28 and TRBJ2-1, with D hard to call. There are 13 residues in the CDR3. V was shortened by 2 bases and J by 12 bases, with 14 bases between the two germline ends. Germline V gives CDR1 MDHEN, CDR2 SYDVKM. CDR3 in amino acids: CASSLGSVRGQFF. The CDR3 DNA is TGTGCCAGCAGTTTAGGCTCGGTCCGTGGGCAGTTCTTC.

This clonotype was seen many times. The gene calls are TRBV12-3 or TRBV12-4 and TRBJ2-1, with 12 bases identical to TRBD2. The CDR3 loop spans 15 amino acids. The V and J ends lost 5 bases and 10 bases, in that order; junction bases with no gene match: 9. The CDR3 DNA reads TGTGCCAGCAGTCCGGAGGGACTAGCGGGTAACGAGCAGTTCTTC. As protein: CASSPEGLAGNEQFF.